These 25 T cell receptor beta chains originate from one sample sequenced in a study of human T cells and chemical hapten exposure. Specified time point: patch test 2, 6 weeks after DPC sensitization. As to treatment: therapeutic diphenylcyclopropenone sensitization with weekly scalp DPC. TCRdb re-derived calls from the RACE reads in MiXCR, one entry per CDR3 protein. The table includes approximately 68,000 distinct CDR3 sequences, over 6.5% detected once. This sample comprised whole blood, obtained in connection with sensitization to the hapten diphenylcyclopropenone (DPC). These receptors came from a woman aged 45-65 years with alopecia areata. Some clones in this sample may be carry-over from other donors' samples.

This chain uses TRBV6-5 with TRBJ2-1; weak D call: TRBD1 (5 bases). V dropped 2 bases and J dropped 2 bases, with 10 bases sitting between them. Germline CDR1 reads MNHEY; CDR2 reads SVGAGI. The CDR3 extends over 15 amino acids. The CDR3 is CASSYGAPPYNEQFF. CDR3 in DNA: TGTGCCAGCAGTTACGGGGCTCCTCCCTACAATGAGCAGTTCTTC.

This clonotype was seen many times. The V gene is TRBV18, the J gene TRBJ1-2, with TRBD1 identical over 8 bases. With V trimmed by 2 bases and J by 4 bases, 12 bases remained unmatched. Germline loops: CDR1 KGHSH, CDR2 LQKENI. This CDR3 region has 17 residues. DNA for the CDR3: TGTGCCAGCTCACCAACGGGGCACAGGGGGAGAGGCTATGGCTACACCTTC. Translated, it gives CASSPTGHRGRGYGYTF.

At least ten counts were recorded for this clonotype. The chain is built from TRBV6-5 and TRBJ1-4; D is unclear. The ends were cut back, 4 bases at V and 8 bases at J, with 14 bases in the middle. Germline V gene data show CDR1 as MNHEY and CDR2 as SVGAGI. This CDR3 has 14 residues. The CDR3 sequence is CASSSSPAAEKLFF. The CDR3 coding sequence is TGTGCCAGCAGTTCTTCCCCGGCTGCCGAAAAACTGTTTTTT.

This clonotype has ten or more counts. The rearrangement joins TRBV4-3 to TRBJ2-7, with D perhaps TRBD1 (5 bases). This CDR3 has 14 residues. Germline V gives CDR1 LGHNA, CDR2 YSLEER. Trimming took 1 base from V and 10 from J, leaving 17 bases between them. CDR3 amino acids: CASSQVSTGADQYF. CDR3 DNA sequence: TGCGCCAGCAGCCAAGTTAGCACAGGCGCCGATCAGTACTTC.

The chain links TRBV12-3 or TRBV12-4 to TRBJ1-1; 9 nucleotides match TRBD1. This CDR3 is 15 amino acids long. The trim removed 7 bases at V and 3 bases at J, leaving 9 bases unmatched. The chain's CDR3 is CASTWTGAQHTEAFF. For the CDR3, the DNA is TGTGCCAGCACCTGGACAGGGGCCCAACACACTGAAGCTTTCTTT.

At least ten counts were recorded for this clonotype. V gene TRBV15 combines with J gene TRBJ1-1; no firm D call. V was clipped by 1 base and J by 7 bases, with 13 bases between them. CDR3 length: 14 residues. In germline, CDR1 is LNHNV, CDR2 YYDKDF (reference sequence). The CDR3 nucleotides are TGTGCCACCAGCAGAGGGTGGCAGGAACATGAAGCTTTCTTT. Translating it yields CATSRGWQEHEAFF.

This clonotype appeared many times. Relative to the germline gene, one junction end is altered; a read error may explain this. This chain links TRBV6-5 with TRBJ2-1, with D perhaps matching TRBD2 (6 bases). CDR3 length equals 13 residues. Germline CDR1 is MNHEY and CDR2 is SVGAGI. The CDR3 nucleotides are TGTGCCAGCAGTTACTCGTCGCCGGGAGTTGTGATCTTC. Its translation: CASSYSSPGVVIF.

This clonotype was observed a handful of times. The gene calls are TRBV6-5 and TRBJ2-3, with a weak D call TRBD1 (7 bases). Germline CDR1 is MNHEY and CDR2 is SVGAGI. This CDR3 comprises 14 residues. Trimming shortened V by 5 bases and J by 5 bases, and 14 bases separated the two germline ends. The CDR3, as DNA: TGTGCCAGCAGTGAACAGGGGAGGTTAGATACGCAGTATTTT. Encoded protein: CASSEQGRLDTQYF.

This clonotype was seen many times. The J gene is TRBJ2-7, the V gene TRBV29-1; D gene unclear. Germline CDR1 is SQVTM and CDR2 is ANQGSEA. Trimming removed 7 bases from V and 6 bases from J, with 13 bases in between. The CDR3 consists of 11 residues. CDR3 residues: CSAPVLGEQYF. The CDR3 nucleotides are TGCAGCGCCCCAGTCCTAGGCGAGCAGTACTTC.

V gene TRBV4-2 combines with J gene TRBJ2-7; D tentatively fits TRBD1 or TRBD2 (5 bases each). The CDR3 contains 16 residues. Trimming took off 4 bases at V and 5 bases at J, with 21 bases between the two ends. From germline, CDR1 is LGHNA and CDR2 YNFKEQ. Here the CDR3 DNA reads TGTGCCAGCAGCCCTAGGTTGGGGACCCAAATCGACGAGCAGTACTTC. It yields the protein CASSPRLGTQIDEQYF.

This clonotype appeared many times. V is TRBV7-9 and J is TRBJ1-6; D unclear. V gave up 1 base and J gave up 10 bases, with 14 bases separating them. Germline-derived CDR1 and CDR2 are SEHNR and FQNEAQ (reference sequence). The CDR3 runs to 15 residues. The CDR3 sequence is CASSLESPVLSPLHF. For the CDR3, the DNA is TGTGCCAGCAGCTTAGAATCTCCCGTCCTATCACCCCTCCACTTT.

This clonotype was seen more than once but under ten times. This chain links TRBV28 with TRBJ1-3, with unresolved D. Trimming took off 3 bases at V and 3 bases at J, with 24 bases between the two ends. The CDR3 runs 19 residues. Germline V gene lookup returns CDR1 MDHEN and CDR2 SYDVKM. CDR3 sequence (DNA): TGTGCCAGCAGTTTGGGTCCTAATACGGGGTCTGGTTTTGGAAACACCATATATTTT. It is translated as CASSLGPNTGSGFGNTIYF.

The table lists this clonotype with many counts. J is TRBJ2-2 and V is TRBV9; a possible D gene is TRBD2 (7 bases). The V end was cut by 4 bases, the J end by 6 bases, with 16 bases between. The germline V gene encodes CDR1 SGDLS and CDR2 YYNGEE. The CDR3 length is 15 residues. CDR3 loop: CASSLRGGMSGELFF. CDR3 coding DNA: TGTGCCAGCAGCCTCAGGGGAGGGATGTCCGGGGAGCTGTTTTTT.

There are a few counts of this clonotype. This chain connects TRBV6-6 to TRBJ2-7; D perhaps matches TRBD2 (5 bases). Trimming cost V 0 bases and J 0 bases, with 9 bases left between them. Germline V CDR1 and CDR2: MNHNY, SVGAGI (reference sequence). The CDR3 is 15 amino acids. The CDR3 DNA reads TGTGCCAGCAGTTACTCAGCGGCCTTCTCCTACGAGCAGTACTTC. It yields the protein CASSYSAAFSYEQYF.

The chain recombines TRBV6-2 or TRBV6-3 with TRBJ2-1; 12 positions agree with TRBD2. CDR1 is MNHEY and CDR2 is SVGEGT in the germline V gene. V was pared by 6 bases and J by 7 bases, with 10 bases of the junction left unmatched. The CDR3 spans 16 residues. The CDR3 loop reads CASRGLAGRILNEQFF. The CDR3 DNA reads TGTGCCAGCAGGGGACTAGCGGGCCGAATTCTTAATGAGCAGTTCTTC.

This clonotype was observed at least ten times. This sequence joins TRBV7-9 and TRBJ1-1; D unresolved. This CDR3 spans 14 amino acids. Germline V CDR1 and CDR2: SEHNR, FQNEAQ (reference sequence). V dropped 1 base and J dropped 1 base, with 7 bases sitting between them. The CDR3 spells CASSLVVANTEAFF. For the CDR3, the DNA is TGTGCCAGCAGCTTAGTCGTTGCGAACACTGAAGCTTTCTTT.

The V gene is TRBV28, the J gene TRBJ2-3, with D perhaps matching TRBD1 (6 bases). Germline CDR1 MDHEN, CDR2 SYDVKM. V was cut by 3 bases and J by 0 bases, with 16 bases left in between. The CDR3 totals 17 residues. CDR3 DNA sequence: TGTGCCAGCAGTTTCCACCGGACAGCTACTAGCACAGATACGCAGTATTTT. This sequence encodes CASSFHRTATSTDTQYF.

This clonotype appeared a few times. The chain recombines TRBV20-1 with TRBJ1-2; the match to TRBD1 covers 9 bases. Trimming removed 3 bases from V and 5 bases from J; junction bases left unmatched: 7. This CDR3 spans 14 amino acids. The germline V gene encodes CDR1 DFQATT and CDR2 SNEGSKA (reference sequence). CDR3 region: CSARGTGTGYGYTF. CDR3 DNA sequence: TGCAGTGCTAGGGGTACGGGGACAGGGTATGGCTACACCTTC.

This clonotype was seen many times. The chain employs TRBV5-1 and TRBJ1-5; D remains ambiguous. The CDR3 spans 15 residues. Germline V gene data show CDR1 as SGHRS and CDR2 as YFSETQ. Trimming cost V 4 bases and J 1 base, with 12 bases left between them. The CDR3 region is CASSPRPGSNQPQHF. The CDR3 bases are TGCGCCAGCAGCCCACGCCCGGGGAGCAATCAGCCCCAGCATTTT.

This clonotype was seen ten or more times. V and J are TRBV6-5 and TRBJ1-6; 10 nucleotides match TRBD1. The germline CDR1 and CDR2 sequences are MNHEY and SVGAGI. V lost 6 bases and J lost 9; bases outside the gene matches: 5. There are 14 residues in the CDR3. CDR3 residues: CASRGQGYGSPLHF. CDR3 DNA sequence: TGTGCCAGCAGGGGACAGGGGTACGGTTCACCCCTCCACTTT.

This clonotype has a handful of counts. The chain links TRBV29-1 to TRBJ2-3, with 9 bases identical to TRBD2. This CDR3 comprises 14 residues. Trimming took 4 bases from V and 2 from J; bases not matched to a gene: 4. The germline gives CDR1 SQVTM, CDR2 ANQGSEA. The CDR3 here is CSVAAGGITDTQYF. The DNA of the CDR3 is TGCAGCGTTGCAGCGGGAGGAATCACAGATACGCAGTATTTT.

In its sample, this clonotype was seen a few times. The rearrangement joins TRBV24-1 to TRBJ1-1, with a weak D call TRBD1 (5 bases). The germline V and J ends were trimmed by 10 bases and 6 bases, with 20 bases remaining between them. The CDR3 extends over 14 amino acids. Germline loops: CDR1 KGHDR, CDR2 SFDVKD. In DNA, the CDR3 is TGTGCCACGAAGCCCAGGGACCCACGGGCTGAAGCTTTCTTT. As protein: CATKPRDPRAEAFF.

This clonotype was detected ten times or more. The chain joins TRBV20-1 to TRBJ2-2; possible D gene TRBD2, 5 bases. The germline V gene encodes CDR1 DFQATT and CDR2 SNEGSKA (reference sequence). Trimming removed 6 bases from V and 5 bases from J, with 13 bases in between. This CDR3 contains 13 residues. In nucleotides, the CDR3 is TGCAGTGCAGCCGGGCGGGCAACCGGGGAGCTGTTTTTT. Its protein is CSAAGRATGELFF.

This clonotype showed up many times. The chain carries TRBV7-2 and TRBJ2-5, with no clear D. Trimming stripped 0 bases from V and 4 bases from J, with 0 bases between. The CDR3 length is 11 residues. CDR1 SGHTA and CDR2 FQGNSA come from the germline V gene. Written as DNA, the CDR3 is TGTGCCAGCAGCTTAGCAGAGACCCAGTACTTC. Amino acid sequence: CASSLAETQYF.

This clonotype was counted at least ten times. This chain joins TRBV6-2 or TRBV6-3 and TRBJ2-7; D may be TRBD2 (6 bases). The CDR3 is 15 amino acids. V shed 5 bases and J shed 6 bases, with 20 bases lying between them. CDR1 is MNHEY, CDR2 SVGEGT, per germline. CDR3: CASSTPAGTPVEQYF. CDR3 coding DNA: TGTGCCAGCAGTACCCCGGCGGGGACGCCTGTCGAGCAGTACTTC.